This T cell receptor (beta chain) was recorded in a study of blood T cells in healthy people across ages. It was with a sample-barcoded 5' primer and a J-beta primer mix that a second PCR of roughly 7 to 12 cycles was run. TCRdb re-derived calls from the 5' RACE reads in MiXCR, one entry per CDR3 protein. Of roughly 930,000 distinct CDR3 sequences detected, about 48% appear once; the ten largest clones hold 13%. Between the trimmed V and J ends, which lost 0 bases and 0 bases, there was a span of 14 bases. This CDR3 spans 18 amino acids. Germline loops: CDR1 LNHNV, CDR2 YYDKDF (reference sequence). This chain connects TRBV15 to TRBJ2-2; the D is unclear. The TCR sequence derives from a young man in good health. Sample: blood. The CDR3 sequence is CATSREGRLAPNTGELFF. CDR3 nucleotides: TGTGCCACCAGCAGAGAAGGAAGGTTGGCTCCGAACACCGGGGAGCTGTTTTTT.